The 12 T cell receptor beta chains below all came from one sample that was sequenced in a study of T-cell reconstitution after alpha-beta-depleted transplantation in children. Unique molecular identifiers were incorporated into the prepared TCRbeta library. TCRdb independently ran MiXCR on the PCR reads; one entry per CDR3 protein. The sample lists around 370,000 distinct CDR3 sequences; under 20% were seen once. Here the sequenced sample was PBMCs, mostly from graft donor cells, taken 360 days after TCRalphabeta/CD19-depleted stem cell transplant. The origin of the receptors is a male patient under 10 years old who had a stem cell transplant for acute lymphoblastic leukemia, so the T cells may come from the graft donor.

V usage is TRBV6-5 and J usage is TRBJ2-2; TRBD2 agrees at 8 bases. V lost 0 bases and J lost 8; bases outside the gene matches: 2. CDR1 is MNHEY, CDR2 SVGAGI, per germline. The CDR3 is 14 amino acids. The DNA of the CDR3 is TGTGCCAGCAGTTACTCAGCGGGGGCAGGGGAGCTGTTTTTT. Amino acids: CASSYSAGAGELFF.

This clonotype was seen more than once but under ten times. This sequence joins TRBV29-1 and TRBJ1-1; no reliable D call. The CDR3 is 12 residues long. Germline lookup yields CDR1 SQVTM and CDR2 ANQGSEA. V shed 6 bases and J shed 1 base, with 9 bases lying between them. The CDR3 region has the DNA TGCAGCGTGGTTGATTGGAACACTGAAGCTTTCTTT. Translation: CSVVDWNTEAFF.

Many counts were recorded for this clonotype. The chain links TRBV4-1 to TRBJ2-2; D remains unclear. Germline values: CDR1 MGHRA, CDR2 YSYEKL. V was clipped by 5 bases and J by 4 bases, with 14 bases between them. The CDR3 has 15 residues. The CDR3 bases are TGCGCCAGCAGCTCCCACCCGGCCGCCACCGGGGAGCTGTTTTTT. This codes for CASSSHPAATGELFF.

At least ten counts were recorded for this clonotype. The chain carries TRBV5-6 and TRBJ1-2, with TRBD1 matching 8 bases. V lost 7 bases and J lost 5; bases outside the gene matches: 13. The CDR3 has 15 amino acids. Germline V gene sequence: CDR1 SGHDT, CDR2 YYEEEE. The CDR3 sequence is CASLLEGQGVYGYTF. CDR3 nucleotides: TGTGCCAGCCTCCTTGAAGGACAGGGCGTTTATGGCTACACCTTC.

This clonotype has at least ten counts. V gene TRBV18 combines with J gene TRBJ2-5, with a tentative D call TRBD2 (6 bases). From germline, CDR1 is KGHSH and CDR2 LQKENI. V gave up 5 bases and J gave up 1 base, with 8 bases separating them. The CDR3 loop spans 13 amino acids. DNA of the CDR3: TGTGCCAGCTCAGGCGGGGTCCAAGAGACCCAGTACTTC. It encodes CASSGGVQETQYF.

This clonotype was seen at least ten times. The CDR3 sequence is CASSFDLIVGFSPLHF. CDR3 nucleotide sequence: TGTGCCAGCAGCTTCGACCTTATAGTTGGGTTTTCACCCCTCCACTTT. This chain links TRBV11-2 with TRBJ1-6; D call uncertain. The V end was cut by 3 bases, the J end by 9 bases, with 18 bases between. Germline assignment: CDR1 SGHAT and CDR2 FQNNGV. This CDR3 spans 16 amino acids.

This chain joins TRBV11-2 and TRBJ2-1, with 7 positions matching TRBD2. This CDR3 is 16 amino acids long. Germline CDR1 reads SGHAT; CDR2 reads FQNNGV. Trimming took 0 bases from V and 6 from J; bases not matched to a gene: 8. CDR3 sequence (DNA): TGTGCCAGCAGCTTAGATTTCCCGGGAGGCTTCAATGAGCAGTTCTTC. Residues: CASSLDFPGGFNEQFF.

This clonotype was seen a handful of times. The CDR3 loop reads CASDPGGSTGELFF. In DNA, the CDR3 is TGTGCCAGCGATCCGGGAGGGAGCACCGGGGAGCTGTTTTTT. V and J are TRBV12-3 or TRBV12-4 and TRBJ2-2, with 8 positions matching TRBD2. V gave up 8 bases and J gave up 4 bases; unmatched junction bases: 6. This CDR3 has 14 amino acids.

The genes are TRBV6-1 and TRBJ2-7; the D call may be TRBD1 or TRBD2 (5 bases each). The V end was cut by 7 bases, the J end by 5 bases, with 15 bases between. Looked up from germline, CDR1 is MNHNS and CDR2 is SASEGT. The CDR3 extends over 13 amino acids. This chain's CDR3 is CASKEALGDEQYF. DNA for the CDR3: TGTGCCAGCAAGGAGGCGTTAGGGGACGAGCAGTACTTC.

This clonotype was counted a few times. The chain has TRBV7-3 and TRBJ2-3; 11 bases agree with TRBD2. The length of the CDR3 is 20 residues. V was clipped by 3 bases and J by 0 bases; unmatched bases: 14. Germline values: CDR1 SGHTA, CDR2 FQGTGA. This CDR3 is CASSLWGTSGRGPSTDTQYF. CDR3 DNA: TGTGCCAGCAGCTTGTGGGGAACTAGCGGGAGAGGGCCTAGCACAGATACGCAGTATTTT. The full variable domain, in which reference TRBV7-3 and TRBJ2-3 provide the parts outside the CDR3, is GAGVSQTPSNKVTEKGKYVELRCDPISGHTALYWYRQSLGQGPEFLIYFQGTGAADDSGLPNDRFFAVRPEGSVSTLKIQRTERGDSAVYLCASSLWGTSGRGPSTDTQYFGPGTRLTVL.

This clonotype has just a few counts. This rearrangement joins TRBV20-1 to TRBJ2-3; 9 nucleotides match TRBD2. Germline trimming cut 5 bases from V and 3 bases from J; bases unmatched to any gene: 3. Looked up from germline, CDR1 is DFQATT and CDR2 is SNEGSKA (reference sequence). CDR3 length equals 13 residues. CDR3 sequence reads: CSAEGLATDTQYF. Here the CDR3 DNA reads TGCAGTGCTGAGGGACTAGCAACAGATACGCAGTATTTT.

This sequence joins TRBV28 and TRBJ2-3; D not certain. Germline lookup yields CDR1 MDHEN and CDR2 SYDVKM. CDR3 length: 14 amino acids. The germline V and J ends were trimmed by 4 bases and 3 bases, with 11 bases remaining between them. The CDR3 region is CASSYRIATDTQYF. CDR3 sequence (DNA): TGTGCCAGCAGTTATCGGATCGCGACAGATACGCAGTATTTT.